Each of the 5 T cell receptor beta chains below was sequenced from the same sample in a study of T-cell memory formation after mild COVID-19. TCRdb reprocessed the 5' RACE reads via MiXCR and lists one record per CDR3 protein. The sample records 580,000 or so distinct CDR3 sequences, 15% to 20% being singletons. Sequencing was carried out using PBMCs or a T cell subset sorted from them (not recorded which). These receptors all come from an adult woman who had mild COVID-19 (a few samples of this study predate the infection). Cell type and time point are not known.

This clonotype was detected only a few times. The rearrangement uses TRBV19 and TRBJ2-7; D call uncertain. V was shortened by 5 bases and J by 4 bases, with 12 bases between the two germline ends. This CDR3 is 13 amino acids long. In germline, CDR1 is LNHDA, CDR2 SQIVND (reference sequence). CDR3 sequence (DNA): TGTGCCAGTAGTCCTACGCTGGAATACGAGCAGTACTTC. The encoded protein is CASSPTLEYEQYF.

The V gene is TRBV7-3, the J gene TRBJ1-3; weak D call: TRBD1 (5 bases). V was pared by 1 base and J by 1 base, with 8 bases between. Germline values: CDR1 SGHTA, CDR2 FQGTGA. This CDR3 comprises 15 residues. CDR3 residues: CASSLNGASGNTIYF. CDR3 coding DNA: TGTGCCAGCAGCTTAAACGGGGCTTCTGGAAACACCATATATTTT.

This clonotype was observed a few times. The J gene is TRBJ2-3, the V gene TRBV29-1; 10 nucleotides line up with TRBD2. This CDR3 is built from 14 residues. J gave up 3 bases and V 4 bases, and 4 bases lay outside the gene matches. Germline V gene sequence: CDR1 SQVTM, CDR2 ANQGSEA. The CDR3 region has the DNA TGCAGCGTTGGAACTAGCGGGACAACAGATACGCAGTATTTT. It translates to CSVGTSGTTDTQYF.

This rearrangement joins TRBV7-6 to TRBJ2-5; D remains ambiguous. V lost 1 base, J lost 3 bases, and 12 bases lay in between. The germline gives CDR1 SGHVS, CDR2 FNYEAQ. The CDR3 runs 15 residues. The CDR3: CASSLEVSAKETQYF. Here the CDR3 DNA reads TGTGCCAGCAGCTTAGAGGTGTCTGCAAAAGAGACCCAGTACTTC.

This clonotype was detected many times. The chain is built from TRBV7-9 and TRBJ2-5, with TRBD2 matching 8 bases. Unmatched junction bases numbered 6, after V lost 4 bases and J lost 2 bases. Germline lookup yields CDR1 SEHNR and CDR2 FQNEAQ (reference sequence). This CDR3 contains 15 residues. The CDR3 loop reads CASSSLAAIQETQYF. Here the CDR3 DNA reads TGTGCCAGCAGCTCACTAGCGGCCATACAAGAGACCCAGTACTTC.